A single sample gave rise to the 6 T cell receptor beta chains below, sequenced in a study of long-term antiretroviral therapy in people with HIV. Investigators performed immunoSEQ version v3.0 at survey level. Method: immunoSEQ multiplex PCR; TCRdb's copy keeps in-frame clones and lacks some. The sample includes some 23,000 clones, approximately 95% of them seen just once. This specimen consisted of unsorted PBMCs, obtained 7.6 years after starting antiretroviral therapy. These receptors were taken from a woman aged 40 to 50 with HIV.

This clone was counted a single time. The rearrangement joins TRBV29-1 to TRBJ1-3; TRBD1 aligns across 8 bases. Germline CDR1 is SQVTM and CDR2 is ANQGSEA. The CDR3 is made up of 14 amino acids. The V and J ends lost 7 bases and 2 bases, in that order; junction bases with no gene match: 7. In DNA form, the CDR3 reads TGCAGCGCGACTCCACAGGGGGCTGGAAACACCATATATTTT. It translates to CSATPQGAGNTIYF. Looking up the rest from reference TRBV29-1 and TRBJ1-3 gives the full variable domain: SAVISQKPSRDICQRGTSLTIQCQVDSQVTMMFWYRQQPGQSLTLIATANQGSEATYESGFVIDKFPISRPNLTFSTLTVSNMSPEDSSIYLCSATPQGAGNTIYFGEGSWLTVV.

The rearrangement joins TRBV7-2 to TRBJ2-5, with 16 bases lining up with TRBD2. The CDR3 loop spans 19 amino acids. Germline values: CDR1 SGHTA, CDR2 FQGNSA. The V gene end was trimmed by 0 bases and the J gene end by 4 bases; junction bases not matched to a gene: 8. The CDR3 loop is CASSLAVGLAGGPGETQYF. Written as DNA, the CDR3 is TGTGCCAGCAGCTTAGCGGTGGGACTAGCGGGGGGGCCAGGAGAGACCCAGTACTTC.

The chain uses TRBV12-5 and TRBJ2-1; D not certain. CDR1 and CDR2 from the germline V gene are LGHNT and FRNRAP. The CDR3 is 12 amino acids. V was pared by 1 base and J by 9 bases, with 7 bases between. The CDR3 loop is CASGLALGEQFF. The CDR3 nucleotides read TGTGCTAGTGGTTTGGCTCTGGGTGAGCAGTTCTTC.

In its sample, this clone was seen once. The J gene is TRBJ2-7, the V gene TRBV5-1; no clear D gene. Trimming removed 4 bases at V and 0 bases at J, with 14 bases between. CDR1 SGHRS and CDR2 YFSETQ come from the germline V gene. CDR3 length: 15 residues. The CDR3 sequence is CASSPKATTSYEQYF. CDR3 coding DNA: TGCGCCAGCAGCCCCAAAGCGACCACCTCCTACGAGCAGTACTTC. The full variable domain, in which reference TRBV5-1 and TRBJ2-7 provide the parts outside the CDR3, is KAGVTQTPRYLIKTRGQQVTLSCSPISGHRSVSWYQQTPGQGLQFLFEYFSETQRNKGNFPGRFSGRQFSNSRSEMNVSTLELGDSALYLCASSPKATTSYEQYFGPGTRLTVT.

In DNA, the CDR3 is TGCGCCAGCAGCAGTGGACCCGCCGGGAACTATCAGCCCCAGCATTTT. Amino acid sequence: CASSSGPAGNYQPQHF. The genes are TRBV5-1 and TRBJ1-5, with D unresolved. This CDR3 contains 16 residues. Trimming removed 4 bases at V and 5 bases at J, with 19 bases between. Germline assignment: CDR1 SGHRS and CDR2 YFSETQ.

V gene TRBV5-4 combines with J gene TRBJ2-5; 8 nucleotides agree with TRBD2. CDR3 length: 19 amino acids. Germline V gene data show CDR1 as SGHNT and CDR2 as YYREEE (reference sequence). The V and J ends lost 4 bases and 4 bases, in that order; junction bases with no gene match: 21. The CDR3 reads CASSESTGTRGGYRETQYF. CDR3 DNA: TGTGCCAGCAGCGAGAGCACCGGGACTAGAGGCGGGTATAGAGAGACCCAGTACTTC.